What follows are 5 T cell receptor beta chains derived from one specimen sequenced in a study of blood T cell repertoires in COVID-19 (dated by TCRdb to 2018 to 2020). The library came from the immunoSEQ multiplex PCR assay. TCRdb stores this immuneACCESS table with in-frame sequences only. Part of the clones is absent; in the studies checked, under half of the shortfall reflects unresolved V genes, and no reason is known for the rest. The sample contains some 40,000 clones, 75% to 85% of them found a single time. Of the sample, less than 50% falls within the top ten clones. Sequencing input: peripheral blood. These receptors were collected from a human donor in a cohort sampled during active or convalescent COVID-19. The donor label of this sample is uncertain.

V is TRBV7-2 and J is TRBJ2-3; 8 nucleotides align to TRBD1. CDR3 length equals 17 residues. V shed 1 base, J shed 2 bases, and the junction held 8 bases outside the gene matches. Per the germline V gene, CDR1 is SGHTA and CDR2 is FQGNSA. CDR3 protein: CASSLVAGQGDTDTQYF. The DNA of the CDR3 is TGTGCCAGCAGCTTAGTCGCCGGACAGGGAGACACAGATACGCAGTATTTT.

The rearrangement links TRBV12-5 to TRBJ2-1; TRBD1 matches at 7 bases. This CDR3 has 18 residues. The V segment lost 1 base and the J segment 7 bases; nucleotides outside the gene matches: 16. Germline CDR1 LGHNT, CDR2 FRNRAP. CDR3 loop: CASGLANPGGRIRNEQFF. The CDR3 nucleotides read TGTGCTAGTGGTTTGGCGAACCCAGGGGGTAGGATTCGTAATGAGCAGTTCTTC.

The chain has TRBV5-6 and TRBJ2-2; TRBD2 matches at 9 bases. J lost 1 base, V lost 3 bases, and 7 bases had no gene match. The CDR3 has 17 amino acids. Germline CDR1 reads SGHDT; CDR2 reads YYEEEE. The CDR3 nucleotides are TGTGCCAGCAGCTCCATTCTAGCGGGGATGAACACCGGGGAGCTGTTTTTT. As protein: CASSSILAGMNTGELFF.

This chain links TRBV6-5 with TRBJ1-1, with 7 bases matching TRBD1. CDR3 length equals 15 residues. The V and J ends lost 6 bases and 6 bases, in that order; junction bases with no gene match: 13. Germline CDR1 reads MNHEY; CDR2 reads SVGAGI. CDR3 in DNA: TGTGCCAGCAGCGGTTGGGACAGATTAAGGGCTGAAGCTTTCTTT. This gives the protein CASSGWDRLRAEAFF.

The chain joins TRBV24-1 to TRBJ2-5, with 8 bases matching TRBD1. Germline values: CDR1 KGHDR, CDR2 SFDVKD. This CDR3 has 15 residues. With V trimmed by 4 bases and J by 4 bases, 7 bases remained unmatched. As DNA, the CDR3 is TGTGCCACCAGTGACTACGACAGGGGCGTAGAGACCCAGTACTTC. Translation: CATSDYDRGVETQYF.